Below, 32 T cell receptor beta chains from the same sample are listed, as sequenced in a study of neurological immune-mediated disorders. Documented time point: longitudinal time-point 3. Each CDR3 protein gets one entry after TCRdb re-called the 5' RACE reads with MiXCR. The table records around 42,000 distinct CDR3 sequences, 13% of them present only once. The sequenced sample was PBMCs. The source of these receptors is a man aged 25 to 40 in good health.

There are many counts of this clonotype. DNA of the CDR3: TGCAGCGTTGACAGAGAGAGTATCGACACTGAAGCTTTCTTT. Translated, it gives CSVDRESIDTEAFF. V and J are TRBV29-1 and TRBJ1-1, with D uncertain. Looked up from germline, CDR1 is SQVTM and CDR2 is ANQGSEA. Trimming removed 3 bases from V and 3 bases from J, with 14 bases in between. This CDR3 is 14 amino acids long.

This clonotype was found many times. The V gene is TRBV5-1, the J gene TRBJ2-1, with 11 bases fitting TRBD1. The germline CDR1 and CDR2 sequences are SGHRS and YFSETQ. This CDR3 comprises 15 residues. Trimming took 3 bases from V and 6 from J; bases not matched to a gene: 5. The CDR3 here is CASSSGTGGVNEQFF. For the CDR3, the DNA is TGCGCCAGCAGCTCGGGGACAGGGGGAGTCAATGAGCAGTTCTTC.

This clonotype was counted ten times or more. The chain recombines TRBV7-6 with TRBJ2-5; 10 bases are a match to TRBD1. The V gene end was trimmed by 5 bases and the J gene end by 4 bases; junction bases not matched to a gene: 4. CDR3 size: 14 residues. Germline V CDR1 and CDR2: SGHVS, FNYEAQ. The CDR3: CASSPGQGIETQYF. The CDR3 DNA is TGTGCCAGCAGCCCGGGACAGGGGATAGAGACCCAGTACTTC.

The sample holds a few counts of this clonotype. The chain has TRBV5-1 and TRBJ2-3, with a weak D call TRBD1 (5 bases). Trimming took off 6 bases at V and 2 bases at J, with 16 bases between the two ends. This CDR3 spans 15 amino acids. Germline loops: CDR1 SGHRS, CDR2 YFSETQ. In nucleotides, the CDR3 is TGCGCCAGCACAACCGACAGCTCCTCCACAGATACGCAGTATTTT. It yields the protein CASTTDSSSTDTQYF.

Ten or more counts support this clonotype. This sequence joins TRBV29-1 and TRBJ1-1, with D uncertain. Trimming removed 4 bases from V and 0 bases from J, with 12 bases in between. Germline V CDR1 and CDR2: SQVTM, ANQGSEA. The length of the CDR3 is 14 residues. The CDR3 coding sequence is TGCAGCGTTGTAACCGCGTCTTTGAACACTGAAGCTTTCTTT. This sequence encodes CSVVTASLNTEAFF.

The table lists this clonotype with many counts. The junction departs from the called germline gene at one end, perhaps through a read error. CDR3 nucleotides: TGTGCCAGCAGTTTGACTAGCGGGAGCCCTGGGATTGTTTTC. Protein product: CASSLTSGSPGIVF. The chain combines TRBV12-3 or TRBV12-4 with TRBJ2-1, with TRBD2 identical over 12 bases. There are 14 residues in the CDR3.

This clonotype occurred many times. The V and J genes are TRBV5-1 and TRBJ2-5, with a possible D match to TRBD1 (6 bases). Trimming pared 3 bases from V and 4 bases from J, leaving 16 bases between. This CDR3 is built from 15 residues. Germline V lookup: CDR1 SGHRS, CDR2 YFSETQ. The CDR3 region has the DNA TGCGCCAGCAGCTCGAACCCGGGACAATTAGAGACCCAGTACTTC. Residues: CASSSNPGQLETQYF.

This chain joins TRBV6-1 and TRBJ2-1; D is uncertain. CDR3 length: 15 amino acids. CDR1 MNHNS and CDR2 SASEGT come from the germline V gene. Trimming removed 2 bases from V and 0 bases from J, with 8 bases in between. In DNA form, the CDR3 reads TGTGCCAGCAGTGAATGGGGTGTCTCCTACAATGAGCAGTTCTTC. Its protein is CASSEWGVSYNEQFF.

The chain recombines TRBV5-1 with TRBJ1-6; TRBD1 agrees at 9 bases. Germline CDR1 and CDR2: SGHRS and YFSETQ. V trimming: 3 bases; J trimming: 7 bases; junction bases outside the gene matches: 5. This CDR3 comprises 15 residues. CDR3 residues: CASSSDGQGNSPLHF. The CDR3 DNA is TGCGCCAGCAGCTCGGATGGACAGGGGAATTCACCCCTCCACTTT.

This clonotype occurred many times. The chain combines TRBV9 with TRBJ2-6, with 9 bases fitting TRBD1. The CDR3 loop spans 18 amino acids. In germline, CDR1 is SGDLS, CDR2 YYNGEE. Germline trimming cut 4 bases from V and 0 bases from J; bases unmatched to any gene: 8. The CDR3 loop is CASSKVTGGSSGANVLTF. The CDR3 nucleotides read TGTGCCAGCAGCAAGGTCACAGGGGGCAGCTCTGGGGCCAACGTCCTGACTTTC.

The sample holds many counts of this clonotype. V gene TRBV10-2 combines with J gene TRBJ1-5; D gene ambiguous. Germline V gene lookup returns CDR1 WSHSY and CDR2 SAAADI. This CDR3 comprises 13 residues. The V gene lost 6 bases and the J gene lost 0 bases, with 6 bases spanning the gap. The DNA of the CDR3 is TGCGCCAGCAGAGAAAATAGCAATCAGCCCCAGCATTTT. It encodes CASRENSNQPQHF.

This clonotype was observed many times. The CDR3 nucleotides read TGTGCCAGCAGCCCTCGAGCAACGGACAGGGGCGCTTATGGCTACACCTTC. It yields the protein CASSPRATDRGAYGYTF. The J gene is TRBJ1-2, the V gene TRBV9; 9 bases line up with TRBD1. The CDR3 spans 17 residues. Germline loops: CDR1 SGDLS, CDR2 YYNGEE. The V gene end was trimmed by 4 bases and the J gene end by 5 bases; junction bases not matched to a gene: 15. The full variable domain, with the rest looked up from reference TRBV9 and TRBJ1-2, is DSGVTQTPKHLITATGQRVTLRCSPRSGDLSVYWYQQSLDQGLQFLIQYYNGEERAKGNILERFSAQQFPDLHSELNLSSLELGDSALYFCASSPRATDRGAYGYTFGSGTRLTVV.

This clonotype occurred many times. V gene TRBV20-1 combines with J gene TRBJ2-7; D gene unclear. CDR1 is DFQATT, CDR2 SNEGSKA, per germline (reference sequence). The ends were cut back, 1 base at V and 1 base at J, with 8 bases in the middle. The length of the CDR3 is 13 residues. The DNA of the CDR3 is TGCAGTGCTAGAGCCCCCGGATCCTACGAGCAGTACTTC. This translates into CSARAPGSYEQYF.

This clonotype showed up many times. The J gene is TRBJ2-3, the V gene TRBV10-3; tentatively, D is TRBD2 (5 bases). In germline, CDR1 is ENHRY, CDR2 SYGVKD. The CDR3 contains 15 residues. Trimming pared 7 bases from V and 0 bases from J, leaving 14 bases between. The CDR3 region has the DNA TGTGCCATCATGGGAGCGGCTTCTAGCACAGATACGCAGTATTTT. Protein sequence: CAIMGAASSTDTQYF.

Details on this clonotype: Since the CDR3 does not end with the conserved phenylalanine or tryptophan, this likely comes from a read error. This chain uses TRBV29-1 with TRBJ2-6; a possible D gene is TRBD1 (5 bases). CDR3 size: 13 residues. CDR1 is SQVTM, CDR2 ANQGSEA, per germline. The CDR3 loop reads CSALGGGANVLTS. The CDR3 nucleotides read TGCAGTGCTTTAGGTGGTGGGGCCAACGTACTGACTTCC.

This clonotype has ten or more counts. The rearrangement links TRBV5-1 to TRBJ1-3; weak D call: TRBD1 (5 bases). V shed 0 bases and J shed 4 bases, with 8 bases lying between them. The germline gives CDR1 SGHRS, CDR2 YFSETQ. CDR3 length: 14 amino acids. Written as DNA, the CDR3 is TGCGCCAGCAGCTTGGGGGACGAAGGAAACACCATATATTTT. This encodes CASSLGDEGNTIYF.

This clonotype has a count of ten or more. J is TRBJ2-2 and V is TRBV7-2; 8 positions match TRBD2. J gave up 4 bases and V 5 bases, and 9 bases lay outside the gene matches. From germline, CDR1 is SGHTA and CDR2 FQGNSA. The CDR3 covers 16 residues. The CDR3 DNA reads TGTGCCAGCAGCCCGGGGGGGGGGATCGGCACCGGGGAGCTGTTTTTT. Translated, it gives CASSPGGGIGTGELFF.

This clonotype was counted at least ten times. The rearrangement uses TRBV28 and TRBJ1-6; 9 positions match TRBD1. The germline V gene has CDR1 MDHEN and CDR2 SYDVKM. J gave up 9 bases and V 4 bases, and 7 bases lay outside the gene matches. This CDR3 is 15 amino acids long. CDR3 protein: CASSSMGQGGSPLHF. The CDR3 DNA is TGTGCCAGCAGTTCCATGGGACAGGGTGGTTCACCCCTCCACTTT.

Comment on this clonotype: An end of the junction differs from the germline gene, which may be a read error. The CDR3 region is CASRLQISSYDQYF. The CDR3, as DNA: TGCGCCAGCAGATTGCAAATTAGCTCCTACGATCAGTACTTC. The chain combines TRBV5-1 with TRBJ2-7, with D unresolved. The CDR3 length is 14 residues. CDR1 is SGHRS and CDR2 is YFSETQ in the germline V gene.

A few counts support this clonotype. The CDR3 DNA is TGTGCCAGCAGCGCCACCTTCGGTGAGCAGTTCTTC. Amino acid sequence: CASSATFGEQFF. The chain employs TRBV11-3 and TRBJ2-1, with D uncertain. The germline gives CDR1 SGHNT, CDR2 YENEEA. This CDR3 is 12 amino acids long. V was trimmed by 5 bases and J by 9 bases, leaving 11 bases between them.

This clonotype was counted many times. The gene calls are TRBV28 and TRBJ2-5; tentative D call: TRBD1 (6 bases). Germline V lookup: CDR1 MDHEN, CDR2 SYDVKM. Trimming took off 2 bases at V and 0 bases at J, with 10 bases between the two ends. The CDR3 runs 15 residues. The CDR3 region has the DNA TGTGCCAGCAGTTTAAACAGGGCGTACCAAGAGACCCAGTACTTC. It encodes CASSLNRAYQETQYF.

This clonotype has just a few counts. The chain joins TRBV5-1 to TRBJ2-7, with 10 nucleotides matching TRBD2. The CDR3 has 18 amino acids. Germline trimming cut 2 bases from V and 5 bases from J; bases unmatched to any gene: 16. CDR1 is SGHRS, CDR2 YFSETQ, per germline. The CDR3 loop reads CASSFKTATLAGVNEQYF. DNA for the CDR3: TGCGCCAGCAGCTTCAAAACCGCTACTCTAGCGGGAGTAAACGAGCAGTACTTC. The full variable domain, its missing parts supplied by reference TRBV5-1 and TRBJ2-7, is KAGVTQTPRYLIKTRGQQVTLSCSPISGHRSVSWYQQTPGQGLQFLFEYFSETQRNKGNFPGRFSGRQFSNSRSEMNVSTLELGDSALYLCASSFKTATLAGVNEQYFGPGTRLTVT.

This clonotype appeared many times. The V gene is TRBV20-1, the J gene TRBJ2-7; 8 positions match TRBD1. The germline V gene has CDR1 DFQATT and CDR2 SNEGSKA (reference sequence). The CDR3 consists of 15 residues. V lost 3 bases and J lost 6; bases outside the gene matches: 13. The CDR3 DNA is TGCAGTGCTAGGGGGCCGGGACAGGTAAAAAGCGAGCAGTACTTC. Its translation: CSARGPGQVKSEQYF.

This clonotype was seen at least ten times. The CDR3: CASTLGRLSTDTQYF. The CDR3 DNA follows: TGCGCCAGCACCCTAGGGAGACTGAGCACAGATACGCAGTATTTT. This chain links TRBV5-1 with TRBJ2-3, with D maybe TRBD2 (5 bases). Germline values: CDR1 SGHRS, CDR2 YFSETQ. V lost 6 bases, J lost 0 bases, and 14 bases lay in between. The CDR3 covers 15 residues.

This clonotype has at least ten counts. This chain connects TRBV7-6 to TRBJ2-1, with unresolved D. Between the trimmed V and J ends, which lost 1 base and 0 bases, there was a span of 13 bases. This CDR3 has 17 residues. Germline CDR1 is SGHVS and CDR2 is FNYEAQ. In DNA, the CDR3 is TGTGCCAGCAGCTTAGTTGTGGCGGTGAGCTCCTACAATGAGCAGTTCTTC. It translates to CASSLVVAVSSYNEQFF.

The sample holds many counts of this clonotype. CDR3 in amino acids: CASSSGGAGANVLTF. DNA for the CDR3: TGTGCCAGCAGTTCAGGCGGGGCTGGGGCCAACGTCCTGACTTTC. The chain carries TRBV12-3 or TRBV12-4 and TRBJ2-6, with a weak D call TRBD2 (6 bases). The V end lost 4 bases, the J end lost 2 bases, and 9 bases lay between the germline ends. The CDR3 sequence is 15 residues long.

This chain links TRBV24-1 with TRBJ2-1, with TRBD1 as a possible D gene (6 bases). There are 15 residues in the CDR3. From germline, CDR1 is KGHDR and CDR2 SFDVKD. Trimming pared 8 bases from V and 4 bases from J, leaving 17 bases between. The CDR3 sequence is CATIPGTPSYNEQFF. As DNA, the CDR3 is TGTGCCACCATCCCAGGGACACCTTCTTACAATGAGCAGTTCTTC.

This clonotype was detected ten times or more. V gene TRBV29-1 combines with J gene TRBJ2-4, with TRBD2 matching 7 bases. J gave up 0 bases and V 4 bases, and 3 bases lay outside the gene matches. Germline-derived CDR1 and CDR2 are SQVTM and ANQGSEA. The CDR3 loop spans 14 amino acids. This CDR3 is CSVAGGLAKNIQYF. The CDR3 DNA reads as TGCAGCGTTGCGGGGGGATTAGCCAAAAACATTCAGTACTTC.

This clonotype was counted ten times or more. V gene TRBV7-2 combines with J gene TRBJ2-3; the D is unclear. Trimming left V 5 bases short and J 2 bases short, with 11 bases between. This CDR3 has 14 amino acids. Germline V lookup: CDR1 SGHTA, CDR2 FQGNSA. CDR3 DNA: TGTGCCAGCAGCCCCAGGTTTATCACAGATACGCAGTATTTT. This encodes CASSPRFITDTQYF. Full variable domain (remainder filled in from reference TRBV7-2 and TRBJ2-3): GAGVSQSPSNKVTEKGKDVELRCDPISGHTALYWYRQSLGQGLEFLIYFQGNSAPDKSGLPSDRFSAERTGGSVSTLTIQRTQQEDSAVYLCASSPRFITDTQYFGPGTRLTVL.

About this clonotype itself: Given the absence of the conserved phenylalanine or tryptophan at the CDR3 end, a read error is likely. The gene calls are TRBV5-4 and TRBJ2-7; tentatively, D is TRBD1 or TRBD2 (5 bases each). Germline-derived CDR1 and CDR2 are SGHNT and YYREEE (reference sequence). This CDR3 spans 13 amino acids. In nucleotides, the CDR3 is TGTGCTAGCAGCTTCAGAGGGACCGACGAGCAGTACTTA. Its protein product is CASSFRGTDEQYL.

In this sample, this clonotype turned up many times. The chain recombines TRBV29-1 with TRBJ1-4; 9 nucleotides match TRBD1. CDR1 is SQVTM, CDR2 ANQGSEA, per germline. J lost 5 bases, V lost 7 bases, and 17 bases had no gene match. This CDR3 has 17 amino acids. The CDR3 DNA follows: TGCAGCGCCTCTTCCGGGACAGGGTCTTTTATAAATGAAAAACTGTTTTTT. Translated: CSASSGTGSFINEKLFF.

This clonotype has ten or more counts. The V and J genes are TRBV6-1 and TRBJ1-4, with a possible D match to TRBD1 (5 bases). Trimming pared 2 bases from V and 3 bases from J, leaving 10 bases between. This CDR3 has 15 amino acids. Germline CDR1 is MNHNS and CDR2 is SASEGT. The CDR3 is CASSERGRANEKLFF. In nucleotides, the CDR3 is TGTGCCAGCAGTGAAAGAGGCAGGGCTAATGAAAAACTGTTTTTT.